These 30 T cell receptor beta chains were sequenced from one sample in a study of neurological immune-mediated disorders. TCRdb re-analysed the 5' RACE reads in MiXCR, keeping a single row per CDR3 protein. Here the sample spans 25,000 to 30,000 distinct CDR3 sequences, under 7% being singletons. Sequencing was performed on PBMCs. Every receptor here comes from a woman aged 45 to 65 in good health.

This clonotype was seen many times. The chain links TRBV28 to TRBJ2-7; a possible D gene is TRBD1 (5 bases). V was pared by 6 bases and J by 3 bases, with 9 bases between. This CDR3 has 12 amino acids. Germline assignment: CDR1 MDHEN and CDR2 SYDVKM. Here the CDR3 DNA reads TGTGCCAGCAGGGACAACCACTACGAGCAGTACTTC. It translates to CASRDNHYEQYF.

This clonotype was counted many times. This CDR3 reads CSARGRVGNQPQHF. CDR3 coding DNA: TGCAGTGCTCGAGGGAGAGTTGGCAATCAGCCCCAGCATTTT. The chain links TRBV20-1 to TRBJ1-5, with unresolved D. This CDR3 has 14 residues. V was shortened by 5 bases and J by 2 bases, with 13 bases between the two germline ends. Germline lookup yields CDR1 DFQATT and CDR2 SNEGSKA (reference sequence).

This clonotype was seen repeatedly, ten times or more. J is TRBJ2-7 and V is TRBV7-9, with TRBD1 matching over 7 bases. The CDR3 length is 16 residues. J lost 6 bases, V lost 5 bases, and 16 bases had no gene match. Per the germline V gene, CDR1 is SEHNR and CDR2 is FQNEAQ (reference sequence). The CDR3, as DNA: TGTGCCAGCAGCCTCAGTTTTTCAGGGGGAAATCGCGAGCAGTACTTC. It encodes CASSLSFSGGNREQYF.

V and J are TRBV9 and TRBJ1-4, with a possible D match to TRBD1 (5 bases). V gave up 2 bases and J gave up 8 bases, with 13 bases separating them. The CDR3 is made up of 14 amino acids. Germline loops: CDR1 SGDLS, CDR2 YYNGEE. The CDR3 coding sequence is TGTGCCAGCAGCGTGAGGGGTGGGACCGAAAAACTGTTTTTT. This encodes CASSVRGGTEKLFF.

This clonotype was counted at least ten times. The gene calls are TRBV20-1 and TRBJ2-3; TRBD2 aligns across 11 bases. The germline CDR1 and CDR2 sequences are DFQATT and SNEGSKA (reference sequence). The CDR3 is 15 residues long. J gave up 6 bases and V 4 bases, and 9 bases lay outside the gene matches. The CDR3 sequence: CSAKGASGRSDTQYF. The CDR3 DNA reads TGCAGTGCTAAAGGAGCTAGCGGGAGGTCGGATACGCAGTATTTT.

The table lists this clonotype with many counts. This rearrangement joins TRBV7-7 to TRBJ2-3; 9 bases match TRBD2. V shed 1 base, J shed 3 bases, and the junction held 5 bases outside the gene matches. This CDR3 is built from 16 residues. CDR1 is SSHAT and CDR2 is FNYEAQ in the germline V gene (reference sequence). The CDR3 DNA sequence: TGTGCCAGCAGCTTAGGGCGGGGGGGCGTGACAGATACGCAGTATTTT. Translation gives CASSLGRGGVTDTQYF.

This clonotype was observed many times. In nucleotides, the CDR3 is TGTGCCAGCAGTCACGGGACTAGCGACGGGAATGAGCAGTTCTTC. Translating gives CASSHGTSDGNEQFF. The gene calls are TRBV27 and TRBJ2-1; 10 bases are shared with TRBD2. CDR1 is MNHEY and CDR2 is SMNVEV in the germline V gene (reference sequence). V shed 5 bases, J shed 7 bases, and the junction held 8 bases outside the gene matches. This CDR3 is built from 15 residues.

This clonotype was picked up many times. The J gene is TRBJ1-6, the V gene TRBV20-1, with D unresolved. The CDR3 has 14 amino acids. Germline V gene lookup returns CDR1 DFQATT and CDR2 SNEGSKA (reference sequence). V lost 2 bases and J lost 10, with 15 bases in between. CDR3 coding DNA: TGCAGTGCTAGAAAGGGATTCGGGATCTCACCCCTCCACTTT. Translation gives CSARKGFGISPLHF.

Ten or more counts support this clonotype. V usage is TRBV7-9 and J usage is TRBJ2-1; 9 bases fit TRBD2. The CDR3 is 20 residues long. The germline V gene encodes CDR1 SEHNR and CDR2 FQNEAQ (reference sequence). Germline trimming cut 1 base from V and 7 bases from J; bases unmatched to any gene: 20. The chain's CDR3 is CASSLGLEVWRGGTRNEQFF. In nucleotides, the CDR3 is TGTGCCAGCAGCTTAGGCCTAGAGGTATGGCGGGGGGGCACGAGGAATGAGCAGTTCTTC.

Many counts were recorded for this clonotype. This chain connects TRBV6-5 to TRBJ2-2; the match to TRBD2 covers 10 bases. The length of the CDR3 is 15 residues. V shed 4 bases, J shed 6 bases, and the junction held 5 bases outside the gene matches. Germline V lookup: CDR1 MNHEY, CDR2 SVGAGI. The CDR3 loop is CASSWGLAGAGELFF. As DNA, the CDR3 is TGTGCCAGCAGTTGGGGCCTAGCGGGAGCCGGGGAGCTGTTTTTT.

At least ten counts were recorded for this clonotype. This chain connects TRBV14 to TRBJ2-2; D ambiguous. The V gene's germline CDR1 is SGHDN and CDR2 FVKESK. This CDR3 comprises 16 residues. Trimming pared 2 bases from V and 4 bases from J, leaving 14 bases between. The chain's CDR3 is CASSQFVPLGTGELFF. In DNA, the CDR3 is TGTGCCAGCAGCCAATTCGTCCCCCTCGGCACCGGGGAGCTGTTTTTT. Using reference TRBV14 and TRBJ2-2 for the parts outside the CDR3, the full variable domain is EAGVTQFPSHSVIEKGQTVTLRCDPISGHDNLYWYRRVMGKEIKFLLHFVKESKQDESGMPNNRFLAERTGGTYSTLKVQPAELEDSGVYFCASSQFVPLGTGELFFGEGSRLTVL.

This clonotype was seen at least ten times. This sequence joins TRBV4-1 and TRBJ2-7; TRBD1 matches 9 bases. CDR1 MGHRA and CDR2 YSYEKL come from the germline V gene. Trimming cost V 4 bases and J 5 bases; bases outside gene matches: 15. The CDR3 extends over 17 amino acids. The CDR3 loop is CASSRVVGPGQGNEQYF. CDR3 DNA sequence: TGCGCCAGCAGCCGTGTTGTTGGCCCGGGACAGGGAAACGAGCAGTACTTC.

This clonotype was detected ten times or more. The chain combines TRBV5-1 with TRBJ2-7; 12 bases are shared with TRBD2. The CDR3 has 14 residues. J gave up 5 bases and V 0 bases, and 0 bases lay outside the gene matches. Germline V gives CDR1 SGHRS, CDR2 YFSETQ. CDR3 nucleotide sequence: TGCGCCAGCAGCTTGGGACTAGCGGGAGACGAGCAGTACTTC. It translates to CASSLGLAGDEQYF.

This clonotype was detected many times. The J gene is TRBJ2-1, the V gene TRBV5-5; D is undetermined. CDR1 and CDR2 from the germline V gene are SGHKS and YYEKEE (reference sequence). Deletions cut 0 bases from V and 7 bases from J, with 5 bases between. CDR3 size: 12 residues. The CDR3 DNA follows: TGTGCCAGCAGCTTGGTTAAGAATGAGCAGTTCTTC. Its translation: CASSLVKNEQFF.

In its sample, this clonotype was seen many times. This rearrangement joins TRBV11-2 to TRBJ2-2; 7 nucleotides align to TRBD1. With V trimmed by 2 bases and J by 8 bases, 2 bases remained unmatched. This CDR3 region has 13 residues. Germline V gene data show CDR1 as SGHAT and CDR2 as FQNNGV. The DNA of the CDR3 is TGTGCCAGCAGCTTAACAGGGGAAGGGGAGCTGTTTTTT. This sequence encodes CASSLTGEGELFF.

For the CDR3, the DNA is TGTGCCAGCAGTTACAATCCGCTAACCAATGAGCAGTTCTTC. This sequence encodes CASSYNPLTNEQFF. V usage is TRBV6-5 and J usage is TRBJ2-1, with no clear D. Trimming left V 2 bases short and J 6 bases short, with 11 bases between. This CDR3 is 14 amino acids long. Germline assignment: CDR1 MNHEY and CDR2 SVGAGI.

This clonotype appeared many times. V gene TRBV20-1 combines with J gene TRBJ2-5, with 8 bases fitting TRBD2. The V gene's germline CDR1 is DFQATT and CDR2 SNEGSKA (reference sequence). The V and J ends lost 1 base and 5 bases, in that order; junction bases with no gene match: 6. CDR3 size: 14 residues. The CDR3 DNA is TGCAGTGCTAGAGTTGGACTAGCCTACGAGACCCAGTACTTC. It is translated as CSARVGLAYETQYF.

In its sample, this clonotype was seen many times. The rearrangement uses TRBV7-8 and TRBJ1-1; a weak D match, TRBD1 (5 bases). Trimming removed 4 bases at V and 1 base at J, with 10 bases between. CDR1 is SGHVS and CDR2 is FQNEAQ in the germline V gene. This CDR3 is 14 amino acids long. CDR3 residues: CASSSAGQNTEAFF. CDR3 DNA: TGTGCCAGCAGCTCAGCTGGACAGAACACTGAAGCTTTCTTT.

At least ten counts were recorded for this clonotype. The rearrangement links TRBV29-1 to TRBJ2-3; D is possibly TRBD1 (5 bases). Trimming cost V 8 bases and J 3 bases, with 21 bases left between them. Germline V gives CDR1 SQVTM, CDR2 ANQGSEA. This CDR3 is built from 15 residues. Here the CDR3 DNA reads TGCAGCACCACTCTGGGGCTGGGAACGACAGATACGCAGTATTTT. Translating gives CSTTLGLGTTDTQYF.

There are many counts of this clonotype. The rearrangement links TRBV13 to TRBJ1-1; possibly TRBD1 for D (5 bases). CDR3 size: 14 residues. V was trimmed by 1 base and J by 4 bases, leaving 10 bases between them. Germline V gene data show CDR1 as PRHDT and CDR2 as FYEKMQ (reference sequence). The CDR3 bases are TGTGCCAGCAGCTTAGAGGGACCTACCACTGAAGCTTTCTTT. This sequence encodes CASSLEGPTTEAFF.

This clonotype was seen repeatedly, ten times or more. The V and J genes are TRBV7-2 and TRBJ2-1, with 7 bases fitting TRBD1. The CDR3 covers 15 residues. Trimming removed 5 bases from V and 4 bases from J; junction bases left unmatched: 8. Germline V lookup: CDR1 SGHTA, CDR2 FQGNSA. The CDR3 DNA sequence: TGTGCCAGCAGCATTACAGGGGAACGGTACAATGAGCAGTTCTTC. Encoded protein: CASSITGERYNEQFF. Full variable domain (outside the CDR3, taken from reference TRBV7-2 and TRBJ2-1): GAGVSQSPSNKVTEKGKDVELRCDPISGHTALYWYRQSLGQGLEFLIYFQGNSAPDKSGLPSDRFSAERTGGSVSTLTIQRTQQEDSAVYLCASSITGERYNEQFFGPGTRLTVL.

This clonotype was recorded at least ten times. J is TRBJ2-1 and V is TRBV20-1; D not certain. V dropped 2 bases and J dropped 8 bases, with 16 bases sitting between them. This CDR3 spans 14 amino acids. Germline V CDR1 and CDR2: DFQATT, SNEGSKA (reference sequence). CDR3 nucleotide sequence: TGCAGTGCTAGACCCGTCCTCGCGTGGGATGAGCAGTTCTTC. It translates to CSARPVLAWDEQFF.

This clonotype was counted at least ten times. The chain is built from TRBV28 and TRBJ2-7, with D perhaps matching TRBD1 (8 bases). Per the germline V gene, CDR1 is MDHEN and CDR2 is SYDVKM. Between the trimmed V and J ends, which lost 6 bases and 7 bases, there was a span of 16 bases. This CDR3 spans 13 amino acids. The CDR3 loop is CASRATGGGEQYF. The CDR3, as DNA: TGTGCCAGCAGGGCAACAGGGGGGGGTGAGCAGTACTTC.

This clonotype came up many times. The chain links TRBV7-9 to TRBJ1-5; D possibly corresponds to TRBD1 (5 bases). CDR3 size: 14 residues. The germline V and J ends were trimmed by 3 bases and 3 bases, with 9 bases remaining between them. Per the germline V gene, CDR1 is SEHNR and CDR2 is FQNEAQ (reference sequence). Here the CDR3 DNA reads TGTGCCAGCAGCTTCGAGGGGATCAATCAGCCCCAGCATTTT. Its translation is CASSFEGINQPQHF.

V gene TRBV18 combines with J gene TRBJ2-5, with no clear D. The CDR3 loop spans 14 amino acids. Germline V CDR1 and CDR2: KGHSH, LQKENI. The ends were cut back, 1 base at V and 2 bases at J, with 8 bases in the middle. CDR3 region: CASSPLNQQETQYF. The DNA for the CDR3 is TGTGCCAGCTCACCACTGAACCAACAAGAGACCCAGTACTTC.

This clonotype was found many times. This chain links TRBV5-6 with TRBJ2-3; tentatively, D is TRBD2 (6 bases). The CDR3 has 11 residues. Trimming shortened V by 5 bases and J by 5 bases, and 6 bases separated the two germline ends. Germline CDR1 SGHDT, CDR2 YYEEEE. The CDR3 is CASREGDTQYF. In nucleotides, the CDR3 is TGTGCCAGCAGGGAGGGAGATACGCAGTATTTT.

The table lists this clonotype with many counts. The rearrangement links TRBV28 to TRBJ2-3; TRBD2 matches at 7 bases. The CDR3 spans 17 residues. From germline, CDR1 is MDHEN and CDR2 SYDVKM. V dropped 4 bases and J dropped 5; count of bases not matched to a gene: 15. Here the CDR3 reads CASSSHGASGGGDTQYF. The CDR3 region has the DNA TGTGCCAGCAGTTCCCACGGGGCTAGCGGTGGGGGAGATACGCAGTATTTT.

By its share, this clonotype is medium-sized. J is TRBJ2-7 and V is TRBV5-1, with D unresolved. CDR1 and CDR2 from the germline V gene are SGHRS and YFSETQ. The germline V and J ends were trimmed by 1 base and 5 bases, with 13 bases remaining between them. The CDR3 is 14 amino acids. The CDR3 region has the DNA TGCGCCAGCAGCTTGCTTCGGTCGTCGGACGAGCAGTACTTC. Translated: CASSLLRSSDEQYF.

In its sample, this clonotype was seen many times. The rearrangement joins TRBV20-1 to TRBJ2-6, with D possibly called TRBD1 or TRBD2 (5 bases each). The germline CDR1 and CDR2 sequences are DFQATT and SNEGSKA (reference sequence). Trimming cost V 6 bases and J 4 bases, with 22 bases left between them. The CDR3 spans 17 residues. The chain's CDR3 is CSAMPGPTISGANVLTF. CDR3 in DNA: TGCAGTGCGATGCCGGGACCGACCATTTCAGGGGCCAACGTCCTGACTTTC.

This clonotype was detected many times. The genes are TRBV5-5 and TRBJ2-1; 9 bases are a match to TRBD1. J lost 5 bases, V lost 2 bases, and 11 bases had no gene match. This CDR3 comprises 17 residues. CDR1 SGHKS and CDR2 YYEKEE come from the germline V gene (reference sequence). The CDR3 loop is CASSLTGGFSRDNEQFF. The CDR3 DNA sequence: TGTGCCAGCAGCTTAACAGGGGGCTTTTCACGGGACAATGAGCAGTTCTTC.